One sample yielded the 27 T cell receptor beta chains listed below, sequenced in a study of CD8 T cell repertoires and HIV-1 epitope variants (dated by TCRdb to the early 2020s). The library was prepared using the immunoSEQ multiplex PCR assay. TCRdb carries this immuneACCESS record with in-frame sequences only. Its versions omit some clonotypes, under half of them owing to an unresolved V gene in the studies checked, with the rest unexplained. The table for this sample lists 95,000 or so clones; approximately 70% of them were counted only once. The ten most abundant clones make up roughly 25% of the sample. Sequenced input: uncultured baseline CD8+ T cells from peripheral blood mononuclear cells (PBMCs). The origin of the receptors is a male donor with HIV.

V gene TRBV15 combines with J gene TRBJ2-1; D is unresolved. The length of the CDR3 is 14 residues. From germline, CDR1 is LNHNV and CDR2 YYDKDF (reference sequence). Trimming took off 0 bases at V and 3 bases at J, with 6 bases between the two ends. For the CDR3, the DNA is TGTGCCACCAGCAGAGAGGCGCTCTACAATGAGCAGTTCTTC. Protein product: CATSREALYNEQFF.

The V gene is TRBV27, the J gene TRBJ1-2; 8 bases line up with TRBD1. After removal of 3 bases from V and 5 bases from J, the junction contained 8 bases not matched to a gene. This CDR3 contains 15 residues. CDR1 and CDR2 from the germline V gene are MNHEY and SMNVEV (reference sequence). DNA of the CDR3: TGTGCCAGCAGTTTTGGGGGGACAGGAGCTTATGGCTACACCTTC. Amino acids: CASSFGGTGAYGYTF.

The chain joins TRBV9 to TRBJ2-5; a weak D match, TRBD2 (6 bases). The CDR3 runs to 15 residues. Trimming removed 3 bases from V and 2 bases from J, with 14 bases in between. Per the germline V gene, CDR1 is SGDLS and CDR2 is YYNGEE. The CDR3 region is CASSEAPGVQETQYF. CDR3 in DNA: TGTGCCAGCAGCGAGGCCCCGGGGGTTCAAGAGACCCAGTACTTC.

The chain carries TRBV7-9 and TRBJ2-3, with D unclear. Per the germline V gene, CDR1 is SEHNR and CDR2 is FQNEAQ (reference sequence). The CDR3 has 13 amino acids. Trimming took 0 bases from V and 3 from J, leaving 4 bases between them. The CDR3 region is CASSLASTDTQYF. CDR3 bases: TGTGCCAGCAGCTTAGCCAGTACAGATACGCAGTATTTT.

The rearrangement joins TRBV4-2 to TRBJ2-1; D is undetermined. The CDR3 loop spans 14 amino acids. CDR1 and CDR2 (germline): LGHNA, YNFKEQ. Trimming left V 1 base short and J 8 bases short, with 12 bases between. The CDR3 sequence is CASSQASPLDEQFF. The DNA for the CDR3 is TGTGCCAGCAGCCAAGCTTCCCCCCTCGATGAGCAGTTCTTC.

This chain joins TRBV7-6 and TRBJ2-3, with 7 bases aligning to TRBD2. V lost 1 base, J lost 2 bases, and 9 bases stayed unmatched. The CDR3 totals 17 residues. Germline values: CDR1 SGHVS, CDR2 FNYEAQ. CDR3 amino acids: CASSLGAGVAITDTQYF. CDR3 sequence (DNA): TGTGCCAGCAGCTTAGGGGCGGGAGTCGCGATCACAGATACGCAGTATTTT.

This clone turned up a few times. This rearrangement joins TRBV5-1 to TRBJ2-1, with 14 bases aligning to TRBD2. V lost 4 bases to trimming and J lost 0 bases; unmatched junction nucleotides: 3. Germline CDR1 is SGHRS and CDR2 is YFSETQ. The CDR3 is made up of 17 amino acids. This CDR3 reads CASSPTSGRASYNEQFF. Written as DNA, the CDR3 is TGCGCCAGCAGCCCGACTAGCGGGAGGGCCTCCTACAATGAGCAGTTCTTC. Full variable domain (outside the CDR3, taken from reference TRBV5-1 and TRBJ2-1): KAGVTQTPRYLIKTRGQQVTLSCSPISGHRSVSWYQQTPGQGLQFLFEYFSETQRNKGNFPGRFSGRQFSNSRSEMNVSTLELGDSALYLCASSPTSGRASYNEQFFGPGTRLTVL.

This clone appeared a few times. The chain couples TRBV19 to TRBJ1-2; weak D call: TRBD1 (6 bases). V lost 2 bases to trimming and J lost 5 bases, with 9 bases between them. Germline V gene sequence: CDR1 LNHDA, CDR2 SQIVND (reference sequence). The length of the CDR3 is 13 residues. Here the CDR3 reads CASSIQGPYGYTF. CDR3 bases: TGTGCCAGTAGTATACAGGGGCCTTATGGCTACACCTTC.

For the CDR3, the DNA is TGTGCCAGCAGTGAGACAGGGGGCTTGTACAATGAGCAGTTCTTC. Amino acid sequence: CASSETGGLYNEQFF. The chain carries TRBV6-1 and TRBJ2-1; 10 bases align to TRBD1. This CDR3 is built from 15 residues. Trimming cost V 3 bases and J 4 bases; bases outside gene matches: 3. CDR1 and CDR2 (germline): MNHNS, SASEGT.

V and J are TRBV4-3 and TRBJ1-5; unclear D gene. Trimming took 0 bases from V and 0 from J, leaving 12 bases between them. The CDR3 contains 17 residues. Germline V gene sequence: CDR1 LGHNA, CDR2 YSLEER. The CDR3 nucleotides are TGCGCCAGCAGCCAAGATCTTTTCGACAATAGCAATCAGCCCCAGCATTTT. Protein sequence: CASSQDLFDNSNQPQHF.

The chain couples TRBV15 to TRBJ2-1; D not certain. Germline V gene lookup returns CDR1 LNHNV and CDR2 YYDKDF (reference sequence). This CDR3 region has 14 residues. Trimming took 0 bases from V and 9 from J, leaving 12 bases between them. CDR3 nucleotide sequence: TGTGCCACCAGCAGAGATTCCCTTTTGGGTGAGCAGTTCTTC. Translating gives CATSRDSLLGEQFF.

This clone occurred a few times. Here the CDR3 DNA reads TGTGCCAGCTCACCTAACAGAGCAAGCTCCTACAATGAGCAGTTCTTC. Its translation is CASSPNRASSYNEQFF. The V gene is TRBV18, the J gene TRBJ2-1, with unresolved D. V lost 3 bases and J 0 bases, leaving 12 bases between the germline ends. The length of the CDR3 is 16 residues. CDR1 and CDR2 (germline): KGHSH, LQKENI.

The V and J genes are TRBV5-1 and TRBJ2-7, with D possibly matching TRBD1 (5 bases). CDR1 is SGHRS and CDR2 is YFSETQ in the germline V gene. CDR3 length: 15 amino acids. V dropped 4 bases and J dropped 0 bases, with 14 bases sitting between them. This chain's CDR3 is CASSTMLDTSYEQYF. The CDR3 DNA reads as TGCGCCAGCAGCACCATGCTGGACACCTCCTACGAGCAGTACTTC. Full variable domain (outside the CDR3, taken from reference TRBV5-1 and TRBJ2-7): KAGVTQTPRYLIKTRGQQVTLSCSPISGHRSVSWYQQTPGQGLQFLFEYFSETQRNKGNFPGRFSGRQFSNSRSEMNVSTLELGDSALYLCASSTMLDTSYEQYFGPGTRLTVT.

The chain employs TRBV30 and TRBJ1-6; 7 bases line up with TRBD1. Germline CDR1 reads GTSNPN; CDR2 reads SVGIG (reference sequence). With 1 base clipped from V and 9 bases from J, the junction kept 6 bases outside the gene matches. The length of the CDR3 is 14 residues. The CDR3 loop reads CAWSAGDSFSPLHF. CDR3 bases: TGTGCCTGGAGTGCAGGGGACAGTTTTTCACCCCTCCACTTT.

The chain employs TRBV6-5 and TRBJ1-2, with D possibly being TRBD1 (5 bases). V lost 2 bases and J lost 6, with 13 bases in between. Germline CDR1 MNHEY, CDR2 SVGAGI. The CDR3 sequence is 14 residues long. The CDR3 reads CASSYTAGSHGYTF. In DNA form, the CDR3 reads TGTGCCAGCAGTTACACCGCAGGGAGCCATGGCTACACCTTC.

Here the CDR3 DNA reads TGTGCCAGCAGCTTAGAATGGGCTCTCGAGCAGTACTTC. Protein sequence: CASSLEWALEQYF. The chain has TRBV7-2 and TRBJ2-7, with D unresolved. CDR1 and CDR2 from the germline V gene are SGHTA and FQGNSA. The CDR3 totals 13 residues. With 1 base removed from V and 6 bases from J, the gap between germline ends came to 10 bases.

The chain couples TRBV2 to TRBJ2-2, with 7 bases matching TRBD1. The CDR3 extends over 16 amino acids. In germline, CDR1 is SNHLY, CDR2 FYNNEI. V lost 1 base to trimming and J lost 7 bases; unmatched junction nucleotides: 9. The CDR3 sequence is CASSEDWAGGGGELFF. In DNA form, the CDR3 reads TGTGCCAGCAGTGAAGATTGGGCAGGGGGTGGCGGGGAGCTGTTTTTT. The full variable domain, its missing parts supplied by reference TRBV2 and TRBJ2-2, is EPEVTQTPSHQVTQMGQEVILRCVPISNHLYFYWYRQILGQKVEFLVSFYNNEISEKSEIFDDQFSVERPDGSNFTLKIRSTKLEDSAMYFCASSEDWAGGGGELFFGEGSRLTVL.

V gene TRBV10-2 combines with J gene TRBJ1-5; 8 bases are a match to TRBD1. This CDR3 spans 15 amino acids. Germline CDR1 is WSHSY and CDR2 is SAAADI. V shed 3 bases, J shed 7 bases, and the junction held 8 bases outside the gene matches. The CDR3 protein is CASSDGTGRRQPQHF. CDR3 bases: TGCGCCAGCAGTGATGGGACAGGTAGACGGCAGCCCCAGCATTTT.

About this clone itself: This CDR3 is also generated by other DNA sequences in the sample. The chain uses TRBV27 and TRBJ2-5; D is unclear. Deletions cut 5 bases from V and 5 bases from J, with 9 bases between. Germline CDR1 is MNHEY and CDR2 is SMNVEV (reference sequence). The CDR3 has 12 amino acids. The chain's CDR3 is CASSPLGETQYF. The CDR3, as DNA: TGTGCCAGCAGTCCCCTGGGGGAGACCCAGTACTTC.

V is TRBV7-2 and J is TRBJ2-7, with 12 bases lining up with TRBD2. Germline V gives CDR1 SGHTA, CDR2 FQGNSA. The CDR3 totals 17 residues. Trimming removed 3 bases from V and 4 bases from J; junction bases left unmatched: 10. CDR3 bases: TGTGCCAGCAGCTTCGGACTAGCGGGGACCCACCGTTACGAGCAGTACTTC. It codes for CASSFGLAGTHRYEQYF. Drawing the rest from reference TRBV7-2 and TRBJ2-7, the complete variable domain is GAGVSQSPSNKVTEKGKDVELRCDPISGHTALYWYRQSLGQGLEFLIYFQGNSAPDKSGLPSDRFSAERTGGSVSTLTIQRTQQEDSAVYLCASSFGLAGTHRYEQYFGPGTRLTVT.

This chain links TRBV5-6 with TRBJ1-2; the D is unclear. Germline V gene sequence: CDR1 SGHDT, CDR2 YYEEEE. V lost 6 bases and J 2 bases, leaving 17 bases between the germline ends. There are 15 residues in the CDR3. Here the CDR3 reads CASTPTTPWNYGYTF. The CDR3 nucleotides are TGTGCCAGCACACCCACGACACCCTGGAACTATGGCTACACCTTC. The whole variable domain, remainder taken from reference TRBV5-6 and TRBJ1-2, is DAGVTQSPTHLIKTRGQQVTLRCSPKSGHDTVSWYQQALGQGPQFIFQYYEEEERQRGNFPDRFSGHQFPNYSSELNVNALLLGDSALYLCASTPTTPWNYGYTFGSGTRLTVV.

CDR3 sequence: CASSPPHPSTDTQYF. CDR3 bases: TGTGCCAGCTCACCACCCCACCCTAGCACAGATACGCAGTATTTT. The chain joins TRBV18 to TRBJ2-3, with D uncertain. Germline CDR1 and CDR2: KGHSH and LQKENI. The CDR3 length is 15 residues. The V and J ends lost 0 bases and 0 bases respectively, with 7 bases between them.

The V and J genes are TRBV18 and TRBJ2-7; 7 bases agree with TRBD2. The CDR3 extends over 18 amino acids. Germline V CDR1 and CDR2: KGHSH, LQKENI. V lost 4 bases to trimming and J lost 0 bases; unmatched junction nucleotides: 15. The CDR3 coding sequence is TGTGCCAGCTCACGCCTTACTCACCGATGGGAGGGCTCCTACGAGCAGTACTTC. Its protein product is CASSRLTHRWEGSYEQYF.

The CDR3 DNA is TGTGCCAGCAGCCAAGACAGAGGCAACACTGAAGCTTTCTTT. It encodes CASSQDRGNTEAFF. The V gene is TRBV4-2, the J gene TRBJ1-1; D unclear. V was pared by 0 bases and J by 2 bases, with 7 bases between. This CDR3 contains 14 residues. The germline V gene has CDR1 LGHNA and CDR2 YNFKEQ.

The chain uses TRBV7-2 and TRBJ2-1; 7 bases agree with TRBD1. The trim removed 5 bases at V and 9 bases at J, leaving 7 bases unmatched. CDR1 is SGHTA and CDR2 is FQGNSA in the germline V gene. This CDR3 has 13 amino acids. For the CDR3, the DNA is TGTGCCAGCAGCCCGGGACAGCTGAGTGAGCAGTTCTTC. Its protein is CASSPGQLSEQFF.

V is TRBV28 and J is TRBJ1-2, with 8 bases that match TRBD1. J was trimmed by 4 bases and V by 2 bases; bases with no gene match: 3. The CDR3 has 14 amino acids. Looked up from germline, CDR1 is MDHEN and CDR2 is SYDVKM. CDR3 sequence: CASSLEDRVYGYTF. For the CDR3, the DNA is TGTGCCAGCAGTTTAGAGGACAGGGTCTATGGCTACACCTTC.

In DNA form, the CDR3 reads TGTGCCTGGAGTGGCATCGGGAATGAAAAACTGTTTTTT. This gives the protein CAWSGIGNEKLFF. The chain carries TRBV30 and TRBJ1-4; no reliable D call. The CDR3 is 13 amino acids. V lost 1 base and J lost 5, with 8 bases in between. Germline V lookup: CDR1 GTSNPN, CDR2 SVGIG (reference sequence).